This T cell receptor (beta chain) was sequenced during a study of T cell responses to AZD1222 COVID-19 vaccine (dated by TCRdb to about 2021). As for the study more broadly: Because spike-specific TCR depth and breadth did not differ between the two schedules, AZD1222 recipients who got a second dose at roughly 4 weeks were pooled with those who got a second dose at roughly 12 weeks. Trial participants were enrolled by age into subgroups of 18-55, 56-69 and 70-plus years, and 148, 28 and 57 TCR-sequenced participants, respectively, were included in these subgroups. TCR sequencing was performed for 230 to 250 trial participants, of whom some 200 were given two doses of AZD1222 and around 25 were given two doses of MenACWY control vaccine.

The time point label, read with the paper, signifies: baseline before first vaccination. Samples from vaccinated people were obtained from the UK trials COV001 and COV002, which included a single-blind randomized controlled phase 2/3 trial of AZD1222 (ChAdOx1 nCoV-19) in healthy adults. For TCRbeta chain sequencing, PBMC samples from trial participants were taken at day 0 and at day 28 after the second dose. Broader findings and caveats from the paper: No day 14 peak-response samples were available, so repertoires were characterized only after the peak T cell response. Epitopes outside the regions mutated in the B.1.351 and B.1.1.7 variants were reportedly recognized by nearly half of the unique spike-specific TCRs. The vaccine-associated CD4 TCRs covered the entire spike protein, and the dominant responses fell in regions 160-218 and 743-854. Most participants were white British and females outnumbered males, and the authors suggested that clonal diversity may have been underestimated. A significant rise in spike-specific TCR breadth and depth was observed after two AZD1222 doses relative to day 0 and relative to MenACWY recipients. The 56-69-year group was small, and its depth increase did not reach significance, likely because of low power. Only a handful of AZD1222 recipients were SARS-CoV-2 seropositive at baseline, limiting conclusions about previously exposed vaccinees.

The CDR3 regions of human TCRbeta chains were subjected to immunosequencing. The authors processed their data as follows. Repertoire TCRs were matched against a reference library of SARS-CoV-2-specific TCRs generated with the MIRA antigen-specificity platform. Breadth was defined as the fraction of unique TCRs that were SARS-CoV-2-associated, and depth was defined as the fraction of total T cells that were SARS-CoV-2-associated. Using the MIRA data, each spike-specific TCR was mapped to the spike region that the TCR reacts to and placed in a CD4 or CD8 class. Log10-transformed breadth and depth values were compared by one-way ANOVA with Sidak's multiple comparisons tests. TCRdb obtained this table from immuneACCESS and retained in-frame rearrangements with V and J assigned. These tables miss some clones; where compared with another copy, unresolved V genes account for less than half of the shortfall, and the remainder is unexplained. V and J calls and clone size are as listed in that table; D and trimming were resolved from the DNA. The sample table holds around 100,000 clones, of which around nine tenths were seen once. Clones ranked in the top ten supply 15% to 20% of the sample.

The CDR3 covers 15 residues, taking in both the cysteine and the phenylalanine. Of the read, only the CDR3 DNA is kept; its 45 bases are in frame from base 1. As encoded in the germline V gene, CDR1 is SGHTA while CDR2 is FQGNSA. After removal of 6 bases from V and 7 bases from J, the junction retains 11 bases not matched to a gene. Note on this clone: Its antigen is currently not known. Per-nucleotide qualities are absent, and no much larger clonotype sits a single base away.

The V and J genes are TRBV7-2 and TRBJ1-5; 8 bases in between match TRBD1. This receptor was identified in an adult in good health. The sequencing used peripheral blood, collected on day 0 of AZD1222 vaccination. The sequenced DNA is TGTGCCAGCAGTTCCAACGCAGGGGGCGGGCAGCCCCAGCATTTT. Its protein is CASSSNAGGGQPQHF.